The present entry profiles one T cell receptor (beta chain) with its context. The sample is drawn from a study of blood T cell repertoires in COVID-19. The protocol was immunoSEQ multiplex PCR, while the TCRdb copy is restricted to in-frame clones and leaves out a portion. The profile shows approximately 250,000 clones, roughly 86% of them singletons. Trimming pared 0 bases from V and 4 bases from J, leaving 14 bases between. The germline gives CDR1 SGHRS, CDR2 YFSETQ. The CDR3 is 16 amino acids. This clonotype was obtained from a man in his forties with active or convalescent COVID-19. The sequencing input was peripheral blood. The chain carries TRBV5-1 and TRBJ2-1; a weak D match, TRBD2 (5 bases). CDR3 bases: TGCGCCAGCAGCTTGGCCTCTCTGGGAGCTTACAATGAGCAGTTCTTC. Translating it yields CASSLASLGAYNEQFF.